This TCR beta chain was sequenced for a study of T cell responses to AZD1222 COVID-19 vaccine (dated by TCRdb to about 2021). In the study overall: A total of under 250 trial participants underwent TCR sequencing, of whom about 210 had received two doses of AZD1222 and approximately 25 had received two doses of the MenACWY control vaccine. Trial participants were enrolled into age subgroups of 18-55, 56-69 and 70-plus years, which contained about 150, 27 and 61 TCR-sequenced participants, respectively. Broader findings and caveats from the paper: In the small 56-69-year group, the increase in depth fell short of significance, most likely because of low power. Conclusions about previously exposed vaccinees are limited, since just 6 or 7 AZD1222 recipients were seropositive for SARS-CoV-2 at baseline. A significant rise in spike-specific TCR breadth and depth was observed after two AZD1222 doses relative to day 0 and relative to MenACWY recipients. Participants were mostly white British, with more females than males. The authors suggested clonal diversity may have been underestimated. Vaccine-associated CD4 TCRs spanned the whole spike protein, with dominant responses in regions 160-218 and 743-854. Epitopes outside the regions mutated in the B.1.351 and B.1.1.7 variants were reportedly recognized by nearly half of the unique spike-specific TCRs. Because no day 14 peak-response samples were available, repertoires were characterized only after the peak T cell response.

With respect to this clone: What this receptor recognizes is not known. Per-base qualities were not stored, and no clone one base away is much larger.

In the germline V gene, CDR1 corresponds to KGHSH and CDR2 to LQKENI. From its cysteine to its phenylalanine, the CDR3 spans 16 amino acids. The entry retains the CDR3 DNA only, 48 bases that are in frame from base 1. Trimmed from V: 6 bases; trimmed from J: 0 bases; junction bases lacking a gene match: 9. The CDR3 regions of human TCRbeta chains were analyzed by immunosequencing. As for the original processing: TCRs in the repertoires were compared against a reference library of SARS-CoV-2-specific TCRs that had been generated with the MIRA antigen-specificity platform. Breadth was defined as the fraction of unique TCRs that were SARS-CoV-2-associated. Depth was defined as the fraction of total T cells that were SARS-CoV-2-associated. Each spike-specific TCR was assigned to its reactive spike region and to a CD4 or CD8 class using the MIRA data. Log10-transformed breadth and depth values were compared by one-way ANOVA with Sidak's multiple comparisons tests. This is the immuneACCESS table as TCRdb keeps it, with only in-frame sequences that have V and J called. A part of the clones is gone; compared with another copy, unresolved V genes explain less than half, and the rest is unexplained. Clone size and V and J calls were adopted from that table, with D and trimming inferred from the DNA. Recorded for this sample are approximately 46,000 clones; roughly 90% of them occurred a single time. The ten most abundant clones make up roughly 1.1% of the sample.

Reading the label with the study, this specimen's time point is: about 28 days (+/-7) after the second vaccine dose. AZD1222 recipients with second doses at about 4 weeks or about 12 weeks were pooled, because spike-specific TCR depth and breadth did not differ between schedules. The vaccinee samples were drawn from two UK trials, COV001 and COV002, one of which was a single-blind randomized controlled phase 2/3 trial testing AZD1222 (ChAdOx1 nCoV-19) in healthy adults. Trial participant PBMC samples were collected at day 0 and day 28 after the second dose for TCRbeta chain sequencing. The chain couples TRBV18 to TRBJ1-1, with 8 middle bases fitting TRBD1. The sample in question was peripheral blood, obtained 28 days after the second AZD1222 dose. This clonotype originated in an adult who received the AZD1222 COVID-19 vaccine. The CDR3 here reads CASSSDRGYMNTEAFF. The DNA sequence reads TGTGCCAGCTCCTCCGACAGGGGCTACATGAACACTGAAGCTTTCTTT.